The 15 T cell receptor beta chains presented below share a single source sample, sequenced in a study of regulatory T cells in long-lasting Graves disease. Relying on iRepertoire HTBI primers and Arm-PCR of CDR3 regions, the team built TCR beta libraries. TCRdb reprocessed the multiplex PCR reads via MiXCR and lists one record per CDR3 protein. There are about 360,000 distinct CDR3 sequences in the sample; 15% to 20% occur only once, and around 20% lies in the top ten. Indicated time point: newly diagnosed GD, antithyroid drugs for less than 3 months. Construction of the TCR library relied on RNA isolated from PBMCs. The same data also contributed to another study, on T cells in Graves' hyperthyroidism and ophthalmopathy.

Here the sequenced sample was peripheral blood mononuclear cells (PBMCs), taken at new diagnosis, from a patient treated with antithyroid drugs. Receptors originate from a woman between 18 and 29 years old with Graves disease.

This clonotype has a count of ten or more. V and J are TRBV7-3 and TRBJ2-5; perhaps TRBD2 as D (5 bases). The germline V and J ends were trimmed by 3 bases and 5 bases, with 16 bases remaining between them. The germline CDR1 and CDR2 sequences are SGHTA and FQGTGA. The CDR3 consists of 15 residues. The CDR3: CASSLNPGTRETQYF. DNA of the CDR3: TGTGCCAGCAGCTTGAATCCGGGAACAAGGGAGACCCAGTACTTC.

This clonotype was found many times. This rearrangement joins TRBV5-1 to TRBJ2-7, with TRBD1 identical over 10 bases. Germline V CDR1 and CDR2: SGHRS, YFSETQ. CDR3 length: 15 residues. Trimming took 5 bases from V and 3 from J; bases not matched to a gene: 8. CDR3 coding DNA: TGCGCCAGCAGTTACGGGACAGGGGCGCGCTACGAGCAGTACTTC. This encodes CASSYGTGARYEQYF.

This clonotype was counted at least ten times. The CDR3 DNA follows: TGTGCCATCAGACCAAAGACGGATTCGAACTATGGCTACACCTTC. This codes for CAIRPKTDSNYGYTF. V is TRBV10-3 and J is TRBJ1-2; D is uncertain. CDR1 and CDR2 from the germline V gene are ENHRY and SYGVKD. With 6 bases removed from V and 2 bases from J, the gap between germline ends came to 16 bases. This CDR3 comprises 15 residues.

Many counts were recorded for this clonotype. The rearrangement joins TRBV3-1 to TRBJ1-3; no firm D call. The CDR3 has 12 residues. V lost 3 bases, J lost 9 bases, and 9 bases lay in between. Germline V lookup: CDR1 LGHDT, CDR2 YNNKEL (reference sequence). The DNA of the CDR3 is TGTGCCAGCAGCCATTCGGCGGGCACCATATATTTT. Protein product: CASSHSAGTIYF. Complete variable domain (other parts from reference TRBV3-1 and TRBJ1-3): DTAVSQTPKYLVTQMGNDKSIKCEQNLGHDTMYWYKQDSKKFLKIMFSYNNKELIINETVPNRFSPKSPDKAHLNLHINSLELGDSAVYFCASSHSAGTIYFGEGSWLTVV.

The CDR3 DNA reads TGTGCCACCAGCAGAGAGGCGAATCAGCCCCAGCATTTT. Its protein product is CATSREANQPQHF. The chain uses TRBV15 and TRBJ1-5; D gene unclear. Germline V gives CDR1 LNHNV, CDR2 YYDKDF (reference sequence). V lost 0 bases, J lost 4 bases, and 4 bases lay in between. The CDR3 is made up of 13 amino acids.

The chain employs TRBV2 and TRBJ2-2, with 7 nucleotides matching TRBD1. Per the germline V gene, CDR1 is SNHLY and CDR2 is FYNNEI. V lost 6 bases and J lost 1; bases outside the gene matches: 5. The CDR3 spans 15 residues. CDR3 bases: TGTGCCAGCAGGGCTAACAGGGGGAACACCGGGGAGCTGTTTTTT. Translation gives CASRANRGNTGELFF.

This clonotype was seen at least ten times. The chain couples TRBV7-8 to TRBJ2-7, with 10 bases matching TRBD2. Trimming took 5 bases from V and 0 from J; bases not matched to a gene: 4. Looked up from germline, CDR1 is SGHVS and CDR2 is FQNEAQ. The CDR3 extends over 15 amino acids. Here the CDR3 reads CASSPLAGSSYEQYF. CDR3 in DNA: TGTGCCAGCAGCCCACTAGCGGGGAGCTCCTACGAGCAGTACTTC.

This clonotype was detected a few times. This sequence joins TRBV19 and TRBJ2-7; the D is unclear. V lost 5 bases and J 9 bases, leaving 17 bases between the germline ends. The germline V gene encodes CDR1 LNHDA and CDR2 SQIVND (reference sequence). The CDR3 sequence is 13 residues long. The CDR3 protein is CASSPTRSDTQYF. As DNA, the CDR3 is TGTGCCAGTAGTCCGACCCGGTCCGACACGCAGTACTTC.

The gene calls are TRBV9 and TRBJ1-6; unclear D gene. V lost 4 bases to trimming and J lost 5 bases, with 10 bases between them. Germline V gene sequence: CDR1 SGDLS, CDR2 YYNGEE. The length of the CDR3 is 14 residues. Here the CDR3 reads CASSLARHNSPLHF. DNA for the CDR3: TGTGCCAGCAGCCTCGCGCGGCATAATTCACCCCTCCACTTT.

The sample holds many counts of this clonotype. The rearrangement links TRBV6-2 or TRBV6-3 to TRBJ2-1, with 9 bases fitting TRBD2. Germline CDR1 is MNHEY and CDR2 is SVGEGT. The CDR3 runs to 14 residues. After removal of 7 bases from V and 5 bases from J, the junction contained 6 bases not matched to a gene. The CDR3 DNA reads TGTGCCAGCACCCTAGCGGGGTTTAACAATGAGCAGTTCTTC. Translated: CASTLAGFNNEQFF.

The CDR3 DNA sequence: TGTGCCAGCAGCCAACAATCAAACATTCAGTACTTC. Its translation is CASSQQSNIQYF. The chain links TRBV14 to TRBJ2-4; D is ambiguous. The V end lost 2 bases, the J end lost 6 bases, and 5 bases lay between the germline ends. Germline V CDR1 and CDR2: SGHDN, FVKESK. This CDR3 has 12 amino acids.

This clonotype has at least ten counts. This chain uses TRBV28 with TRBJ2-7, with 7 bases matching TRBD1. Germline V gives CDR1 MDHEN, CDR2 SYDVKM. There are 18 residues in the CDR3. Unmatched junction bases numbered 18, after V lost 3 bases and J lost 4 bases. The CDR3 reads CASSLERDRVVGIYEQYF. CDR3 DNA: TGTGCCAGCAGTTTGGAGCGAGACAGGGTGGTAGGTATTTACGAGCAGTACTTC.

As regards this clonotype: A far larger clone is one base from this, pointing to a likely read error. This chain connects TRBV6-2 or TRBV6-3 to TRBJ2-7, with TRBD2 matching over 8 bases. The V segment lost 8 bases and the J segment 3 bases; nucleotides outside the gene matches: 9. Germline values: CDR1 MNHEY, CDR2 SVGEGT. The CDR3 is made up of 14 amino acids. CDR3 in amino acids: CASHPREGSYEQYF. The CDR3 bases are TGTGCCAGCCATCCCCGGGAGGGGAGCTACGAGCAGTACTTC.

The chain joins TRBV7-9 to TRBJ2-2, with TRBD1 matching over 8 bases. Germline V CDR1 and CDR2: SEHNR, FQNEAQ (reference sequence). This CDR3 contains 14 residues. V lost 11 bases, J lost 3 bases, and 8 bases stayed unmatched. The CDR3 DNA follows: TGTGCCGGCCCCCAGGACAGGGACACCGGGGAGCTGTTTTTT. It yields the protein CAGPQDRDTGELFF.

Ten or more counts support this clonotype. The gene calls are TRBV3-1 and TRBJ1-1; 8 nucleotides line up with TRBD1. The CDR3 spans 17 residues. The ends lost 1 base at V and 3 bases at J; junction bases unmatched: 10. CDR1 is LGHDT and CDR2 is YNNKEL in the germline V gene (reference sequence). The CDR3 spells CASSQGGQGLFHTEAFF. CDR3 in DNA: TGTGCCAGCAGCCAAGGCGGACAGGGTTTGTTTCACACTGAAGCTTTCTTT.